The rows below give T cell receptor beta chains drawn from one sample of a study of T cell responses to AZD1222 COVID-19 vaccine. Profiling relied on immunoSEQ multiplex PCR, and the TCRdb table lists in-frame clones only, not all of them. The table includes tens of thousands of clones, less than 95% detected once. Sequenced here: peripheral blood, sampled 28 days after the second AZD1222 dose. Every receptor here comes from an adult who received the AZD1222 COVID-19 vaccine. Each CDR3 is given with its conserved first and last residue. The D gene is left open where the match is weak. Rows give clone size only sometimes, using once, few, many, or a class for an expanded clone.

size,D,V,J,DNA,CDR3
NA,NA,TRBV5-1,TRBJ1-4,TGCGCCAGCAGCCCTACAGGGACTGCAACTAATGAAAAACTGTTTTTT,CASSPTGTATNEKLFF
few,TRBD1,TRBV11-2,TRBJ1-6,TGTGCCAGCATAACAGGGGGGAATTCACCCCTCCACTTT,CASITGGNSPLHF
NA,TRBD2,TRBV7-2,TRBJ2-5,TGTGCCAGCAGCTTAGACTTGCGGGGGGCTGTACAAGAGACCCAGTACTTC,CASSLDLRGAVQETQYF
NA,TRBD1,TRBV5-5,TRBJ1-3,TGTGCCAGCAGCACGACAGGGGTAGGCTCTGGAAACACCATATATTTT,CASSTTGVGSGNTIYF
NA,TRBD1,TRBV3-1/TRBV3-2,TRBJ1-1,TGTGCCAGCAGCCAAGCCGGGGACAGGGTTGAAGCTTTCTTT,CASSQAGDRVEAFF
NA,NA,TRBV7-7,TRBJ2-2,TGTGCCAGCAGCTTAAGGGCTAGCGATGCCGGGGAGCTGTTTTTT,CASSLRASDAGELFF
NA,TRBD1,TRBV6-5,TRBJ1-2,TGTGCCAGCAGTCCCCGGGACAGGGCGGACTATGGCTACACCTTC,CASSPRDRADYGYTF
NA,TRBD2,TRBV29-1,TRBJ2-1,TGCAGCGTTGAATGGGGACTAACCTACCCCTCCTACAATGAGCAGTTCTTC,CSVEWGLTYPSYNEQFF
NA,NA,TRBV12-5,TRBJ2-7,TGTGCTAGTGGTTTCCCAAAGCGGCTGGATTACGAGCAGTACTTC,CASGFPKRLDYEQYF
NA,NA,TRBV25-1,TRBJ1-3,TGTGCCAGCAGCCCAACAGCTTCTGGAAACACCATATATTTT,CASSPTASGNTIYF
NA,NA,TRBV9,TRBJ1-2,TGTGCCAGCAGCGTAGGAGGCAGCGACTATGGCTACACCTTC,CASSVGGSDYGYTF
NA,TRBD2,TRBV5-8,TRBJ2-3,TGTGCCAGCAGCTTGGGACTAGCGGGGGGAAGCACAGATACGCAGTATTTT,CASSLGLAGGSTDTQYF
NA,NA,TRBV10-1,TRBJ2-1,TGCGCCAGCAACAGGGATGGAGACAATGAGCAGTTCTTC,CASNRDGDNEQFF
NA,NA,TRBV19,TRBJ2-6,TGTGCCAGTAGTATAGACGGGGCTGGGGCCAACGTCCTGACTTTC,CASSIDGAGANVLTF
NA,NA,TRBV6-6,TRBJ1-5,TGTGCCAGCAGCTCGGCAGGGACTACGCATCTCGATAGCAATCAGCCCCAGCATTTT,CASSSAGTTHLDSNQPQHF
NA,TRBD1,TRBV7-9,TRBJ1-6,TGTGCCAGCAGCTGGGCAGGGGGCAATAATTCACCCCTCCACTTT,CASSWAGGNNSPLHF
NA,TRBD1,TRBV19,TRBJ2-5,TGTGCCAGTAGTATACAGGGGGCCCACCAAGAGACCCAGTACTTC,CASSIQGAHQETQYF
NA,TRBD1,TRBV6-6,TRBJ2-5,TGTGCCAGCAGTTACGGGACAGGTTCTAAAAAAGAGACCCAGTACTTC,CASSYGTGSKKETQYF
NA,TRBD1,TRBV5-1,TRBJ1-1,TGCGCCAGCAGCTTGCGGACAGGGGGGAACACTGAAGCTTTCTTT,CASSLRTGGNTEAFF
once,NA,TRBV6-4,TRBJ1-1,TGTGCCAGCAGTGACACCTCTTTAGCCACTGAAGCTTTCTTT,CASSDTSLATEAFF
once,TRBD1,TRBV5-1,TRBJ1-4,TGCGCCAGCAGCCTAACCGGGACAGGGCCTGAAAAACTGTTTTTT,CASSLTGTGPEKLFF
NA,NA,TRBV6-2/TRBV6-3,TRBJ2-4,TGTGCCAGCAGTTCACTAGCCAAAAACATTCAGTACTTC,CASSSLAKNIQYF
NA,TRBD2,TRBV6-5,TRBJ2-1,TGTGCCAGCGGAGAGCGGGGGACCTACAATGAGCAGTTCTTC,CASGERGTYNEQFF
NA,NA,TRBV10-3,TRBJ2-3,TGTGCCATCACGACAGACAACACAGATACGCAGTATTTT,CAITTDNTDTQYF
NA,TRBD1,TRBV5-1,TRBJ1-4,TGCGCCAGCAGCTTGGATGCAGGGGGCGATGAAAAACTGTTTTTT,CASSLDAGGDEKLFF
NA,NA,TRBV5-1,TRBJ2-3,TGCGCCAGCAGCTCCGGGACCCCGCGGGATACGCAGTATTTT,CASSSGTPRDTQYF
few,NA,TRBV25-1,TRBJ1-1,TGTGCCAGCAGTGAAGTTGGTGAAGCTTTCTTT,CASSEVGEAFF
NA,TRBD1,TRBV19,TRBJ1-6,TGTGCCAGTAGTATTAAGTTCCAGAGGGGGCCAAGGTCACCCCTCCACTTT,CASSIKFQRGPRSPLHF
NA,NA,TRBV5-6,TRBJ2-5,TGTGCCAGCAGCTTGGGAGATCCGGAGACCCAGTACTTC,CASSLGDPETQYF
NA,NA,TRBV7-6,TRBJ1-1,TGTGCCAGCAGCTTAGGGCAGGCCACTGAAGCTTTCTTT,CASSLGQATEAFF
NA,NA,TRBV5-1,TRBJ1-1,TGCGCCAGCAGCTCGCAGAAGAACACTGAAGCTTTCTTT,CASSSQKNTEAFF
NA,NA,TRBV2,TRBJ2-1,TGTGCCAGCCAAACCAACCCGGGACAAGAGCAGTTCTTC,CASQTNPGQEQFF
once,TRBD1,TRBV10-3,TRBJ1-2,TGTGCCATCAGTGACTCCAGACAGGGGGCAGGGAGCTACACCTTC,CAISDSRQGAGSYTF
once,TRBD1,TRBV5-4,TRBJ1-6,TGTGCCAGCAGCCTGGGACAGGGCCTAAATTCACCCCTCCACTTT,CASSLGQGLNSPLHF
NA,NA,TRBV2,TRBJ1-3,TGTGCCAGCAGGGGAGGGTGGCAGCACTTAGGAAACACCATATATTTT,CASRGGWQHLGNTIYF
NA,NA,TRBV7-2,TRBJ1-3,TGTGCCAGCAGCTTAAGACAATCCTCTGGAAACACCATATATTTT,CASSLRQSSGNTIYF
NA,NA,TRBV5-5,TRBJ2-7,TGTGCCAGCAGCTTGTACCCGGACGAGCAGTACTTC,CASSLYPDEQYF
NA,NA,TRBV30,TRBJ1-5,TGTGCCTGGGACGAACAAGCAGGTAGCAATCAGCCCCAGCATTTT,CAWDEQAGSNQPQHF
NA,NA,TRBV6-4,TRBJ1-5,TGTGCCAGCAGTGAAGGATCGCCAGGCCACAATCAGCCCCAGCATTTT,CASSEGSPGHNQPQHF
NA,TRBD1,TRBV7-9,TRBJ2-3,TGTGCCAGCAGACTTGGGACAGGAACTAGCACAGATACGCAGTATTTT,CASRLGTGTSTDTQYF
NA,TRBD1,TRBV7-9,TRBJ1-2,TGTGCCAGCAGCTTAGAAGGGGAGGGGGCGGAGTATGGCTACACCTTC,CASSLEGEGAEYGYTF
NA,NA,TRBV7-2,TRBJ1-2,TGTGCCAGCAGCCCTTCGGGATCCTGGAGCAACTATGGCTACACCTTC,CASSPSGSWSNYGYTF
NA,TRBD2,TRBV27,TRBJ2-1,TGTGCCAGCAGCTCCCGGGGCGGGGGGCCGCCTCCCTCTACCAATGAGCAGTTCTTC,CASSSRGGGPPPSTNEQFF
NA,TRBD1,TRBV11-2,TRBJ1-2,TGTGCCAGCAGCTTAATCCAGGGGGCGCGAGGTGGCTACACCTTC,CASSLIQGARGGYTF
NA,TRBD1,TRBV28,TRBJ1-1,TGTGCCAGCAGTACGACAGGGGGTGGCACTGAAGCTTTCTTT,CASSTTGGGTEAFF
NA,NA,TRBV19,TRBJ1-1,TGTGCCAGTAGTATCGGGGCGAACACTGAAGCTTTCTTT,CASSIGANTEAFF
NA,NA,TRBV19,TRBJ2-7,TGTGCCAGTAGTATAGATCTAGAGGGCGCCGGGAAGTTCCACGAGCAGTACTTC,CASSIDLEGAGKFHEQYF
once,TRBD1,TRBV15,TRBJ1-3,TGTGCCACCAGCCCGACAGGGGGAAGGACGGGAAACACCATATATTTT,CATSPTGGRTGNTIYF
NA,NA,TRBV30,TRBJ1-1,TGTGCCTGGAGTTTACGGGGGCGGGCTGAAGCTTTCTTT,CAWSLRGRAEAFF
NA,NA,TRBV6-5,TRBJ2-7,TGTGCCAGCAGTTACGACGTCTGGGCCTACGAGCAGTACTTC,CASSYDVWAYEQYF
NA,NA,TRBV5-5,TRBJ2-5,TGTGCCAGCAGCAGAGGCAGCGCGGCGGGGACACTCCAAGAGACCCAGTACTTC,CASSRGSAAGTLQETQYF